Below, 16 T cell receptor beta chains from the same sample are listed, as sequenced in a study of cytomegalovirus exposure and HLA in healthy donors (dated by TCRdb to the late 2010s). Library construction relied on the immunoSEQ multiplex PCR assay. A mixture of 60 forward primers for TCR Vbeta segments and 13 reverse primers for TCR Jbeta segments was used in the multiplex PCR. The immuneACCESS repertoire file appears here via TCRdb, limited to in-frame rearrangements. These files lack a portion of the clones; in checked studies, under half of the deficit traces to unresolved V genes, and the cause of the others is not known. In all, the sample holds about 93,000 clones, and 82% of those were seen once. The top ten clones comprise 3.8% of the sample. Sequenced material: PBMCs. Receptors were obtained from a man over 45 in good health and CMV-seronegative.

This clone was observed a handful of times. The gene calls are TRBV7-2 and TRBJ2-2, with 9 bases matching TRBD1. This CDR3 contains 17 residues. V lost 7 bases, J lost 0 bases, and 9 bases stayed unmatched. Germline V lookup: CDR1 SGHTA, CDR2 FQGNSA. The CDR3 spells CASMAGQGKSNTGELFF. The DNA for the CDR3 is TGTGCCAGCATGGCGGGACAGGGTAAATCGAACACCGGGGAGCTGTTTTTT.

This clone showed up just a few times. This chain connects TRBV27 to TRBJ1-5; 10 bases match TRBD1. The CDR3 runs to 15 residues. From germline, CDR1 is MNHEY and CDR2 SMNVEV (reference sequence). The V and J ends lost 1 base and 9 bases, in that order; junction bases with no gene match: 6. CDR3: CASSLYGGQGRPQHF. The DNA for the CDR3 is TGTGCCAGCAGTTTATATGGGGGACAGGGGAGGCCCCAGCATTTT.

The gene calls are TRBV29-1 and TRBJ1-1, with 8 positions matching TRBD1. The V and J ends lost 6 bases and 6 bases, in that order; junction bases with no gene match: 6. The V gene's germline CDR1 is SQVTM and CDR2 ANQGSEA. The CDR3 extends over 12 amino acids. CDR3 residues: CSVDRGSAEAFF. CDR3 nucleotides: TGCAGCGTCGACAGGGGCTCAGCTGAAGCTTTCTTT. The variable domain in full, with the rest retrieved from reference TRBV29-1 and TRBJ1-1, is SAVISQKPSRDICQRGTSLTIQCQVDSQVTMMFWYRQQPGQSLTLIATANQGSEATYESGFVIDKFPISRPNLTFSTLTVSNMSPEDSSIYLCSVDRGSAEAFFGQGTRLTVV.

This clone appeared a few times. The CDR3 nucleotides are TGTGCCAGCATTTTCGACAGGGGTGTTTGGGATACGCAGTATTTT. It codes for CASIFDRGVWDTQYF. The V gene is TRBV6-1, the J gene TRBJ2-3; 8 nucleotides agree with TRBD1. Germline V gene sequence: CDR1 MNHNS, CDR2 SASEGT. J lost 6 bases, V lost 7 bases, and 12 bases had no gene match. This CDR3 is 15 amino acids long.

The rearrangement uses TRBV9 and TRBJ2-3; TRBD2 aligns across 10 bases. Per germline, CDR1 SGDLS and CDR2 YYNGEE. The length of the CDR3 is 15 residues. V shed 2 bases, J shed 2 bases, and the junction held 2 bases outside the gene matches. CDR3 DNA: TGTGCCAGCAGCGTCAGCGGGGGGGTCACAGATACGCAGTATTTT. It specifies CASSVSGGVTDTQYF.

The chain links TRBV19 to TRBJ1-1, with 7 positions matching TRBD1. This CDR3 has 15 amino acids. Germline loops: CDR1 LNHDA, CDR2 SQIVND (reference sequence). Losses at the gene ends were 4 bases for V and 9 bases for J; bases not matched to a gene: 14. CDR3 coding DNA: TGTGCCAGTAGTAATCAAGGGACAGCCAACAGGCAAGCTTTCTTT. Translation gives CASSNQGTANRQAFF.

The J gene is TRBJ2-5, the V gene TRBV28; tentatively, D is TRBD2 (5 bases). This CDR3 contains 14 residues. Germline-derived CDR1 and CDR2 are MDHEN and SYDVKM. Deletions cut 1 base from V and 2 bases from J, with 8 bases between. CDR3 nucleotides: TGTGCCAGCAGTTTATCGTCGGGACAAGAGACCCAGTACTTC. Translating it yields CASSLSSGQETQYF.

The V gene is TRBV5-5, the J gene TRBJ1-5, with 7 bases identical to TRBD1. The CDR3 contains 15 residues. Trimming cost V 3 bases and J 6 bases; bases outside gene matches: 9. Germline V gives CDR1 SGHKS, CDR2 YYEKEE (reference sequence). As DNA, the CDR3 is TGTGCCAGCAGCTACGGACAGGCGAGAGGTCAGCCCCAGCATTTT. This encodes CASSYGQARGQPQHF. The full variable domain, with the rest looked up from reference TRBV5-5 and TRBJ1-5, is DAGVTQSPTHLIKTRGQQVTLRCSPISGHKSVSWYQQVLGQGPQFIFQYYEKEERGRGNFPDRFSARQFPNYSSELNVNALLLGDSALYLCASSYGQARGQPQHFGDGTRLSIL.

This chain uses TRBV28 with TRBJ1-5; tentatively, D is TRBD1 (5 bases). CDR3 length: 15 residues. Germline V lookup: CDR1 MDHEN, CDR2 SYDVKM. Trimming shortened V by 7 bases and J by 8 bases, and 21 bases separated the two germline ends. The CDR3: CASTALDSPVKPQHF. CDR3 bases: TGTGCCAGCACCGCCTTAGACAGCCCCGTGAAGCCCCAGCATTTT.

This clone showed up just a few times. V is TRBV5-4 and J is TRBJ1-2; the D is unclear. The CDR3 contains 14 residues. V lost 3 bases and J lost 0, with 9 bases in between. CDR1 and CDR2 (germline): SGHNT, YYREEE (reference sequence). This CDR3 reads CASSSPLTNYGYTF. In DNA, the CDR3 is TGTGCCAGCAGCTCGCCCCTAACTAACTATGGCTACACCTTC.

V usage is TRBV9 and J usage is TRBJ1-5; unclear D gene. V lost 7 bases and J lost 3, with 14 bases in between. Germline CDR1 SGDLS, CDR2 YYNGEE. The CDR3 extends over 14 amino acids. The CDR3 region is CASGGWEANQPQHF. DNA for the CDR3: TGTGCCAGCGGCGGCTGGGAGGCCAATCAGCCCCAGCATTTT.

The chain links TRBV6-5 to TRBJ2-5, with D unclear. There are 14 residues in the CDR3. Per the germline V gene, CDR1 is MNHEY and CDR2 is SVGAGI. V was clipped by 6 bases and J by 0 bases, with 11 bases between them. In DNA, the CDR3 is TGTGCCAGCAGCCAGGCCGTGTACCAAGAGACCCAGTACTTC. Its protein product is CASSQAVYQETQYF.

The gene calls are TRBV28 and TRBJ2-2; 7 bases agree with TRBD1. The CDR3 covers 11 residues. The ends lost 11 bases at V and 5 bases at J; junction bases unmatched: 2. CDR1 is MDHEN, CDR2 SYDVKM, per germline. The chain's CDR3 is CAAGGTGELFF. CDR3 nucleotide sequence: TGTGCCGCAGGGGGAACCGGGGAGCTGTTTTTT.

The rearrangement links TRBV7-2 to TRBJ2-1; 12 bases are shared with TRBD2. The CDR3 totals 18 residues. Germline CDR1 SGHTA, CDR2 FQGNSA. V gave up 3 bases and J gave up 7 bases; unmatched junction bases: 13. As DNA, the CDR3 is TGTGCCAGCAGCTTTTCCCCCCCTAGCGGGAGGGGCTGGAATGAGCAGTTCTTC. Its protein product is CASSFSPPSGRGWNEQFF.

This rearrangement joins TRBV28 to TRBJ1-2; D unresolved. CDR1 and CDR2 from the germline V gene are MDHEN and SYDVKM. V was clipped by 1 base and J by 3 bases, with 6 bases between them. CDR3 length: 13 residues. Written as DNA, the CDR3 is TGTGCCAGCAGTTTATACGGGGACTATGGCTACACCTTC. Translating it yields CASSLYGDYGYTF.

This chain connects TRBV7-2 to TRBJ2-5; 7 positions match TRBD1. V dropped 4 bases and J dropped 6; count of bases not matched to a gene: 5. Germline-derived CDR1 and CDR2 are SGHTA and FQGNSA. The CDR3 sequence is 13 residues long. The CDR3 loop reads CASSYYRGQTQYF. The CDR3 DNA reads TGTGCCAGCAGCTATTACAGGGGACAGACCCAGTACTTC.